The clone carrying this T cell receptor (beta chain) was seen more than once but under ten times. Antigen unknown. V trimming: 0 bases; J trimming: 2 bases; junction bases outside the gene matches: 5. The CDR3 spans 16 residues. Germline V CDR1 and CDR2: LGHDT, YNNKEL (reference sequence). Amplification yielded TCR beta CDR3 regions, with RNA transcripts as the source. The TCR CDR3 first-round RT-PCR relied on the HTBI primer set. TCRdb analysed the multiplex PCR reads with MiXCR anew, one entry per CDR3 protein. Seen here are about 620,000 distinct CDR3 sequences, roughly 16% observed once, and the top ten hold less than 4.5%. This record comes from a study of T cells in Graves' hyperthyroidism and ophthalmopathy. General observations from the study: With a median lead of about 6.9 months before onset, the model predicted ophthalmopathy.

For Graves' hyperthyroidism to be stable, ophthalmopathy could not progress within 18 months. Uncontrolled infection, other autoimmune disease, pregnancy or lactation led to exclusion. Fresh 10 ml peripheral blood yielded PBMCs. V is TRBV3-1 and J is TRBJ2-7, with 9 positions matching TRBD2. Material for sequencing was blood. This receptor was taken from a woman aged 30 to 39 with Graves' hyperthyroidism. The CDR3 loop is CASSQEVLAGTYEQYF. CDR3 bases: TGTGCCAGCAGCCAAGAAGTCCTAGCGGGAACCTACGAGCAGTACTTC.